This TCR beta chain came from a study of blood T cells in healthy people across ages. Findings of the study overall: Whereas aged donors had fewer naive CD4+ cells, long-lived donors had more of them and higher diversity. Strongly correlated with naive T cell percentage was TCR beta diversity.

This CDR3 comprises 14 residues. CDR1 and CDR2 from the germline V gene are SQVTM and ANQGSEA. The V gene end was trimmed by 7 bases and the J gene end by 7 bases; junction bases not matched to a gene: 15. As regards this clonotype: Its target is not known.

Each sample used at least 6 million PBMCs. A sample-barcoded 5' primer and a J-beta primer mix were used in a second PCR of roughly 7 to 11 cycles. Every sample gave at least 2.5 million paired-end reads containing CDR3. TCRdb reprocessed the 5' RACE reads with MiXCR, giving one entry per CDR3 protein. The sample carries over 950,000 distinct CDR3 sequences, around 54% recorded once. What was sequenced was blood. The J gene is TRBJ2-7, the V gene TRBV29-1; 8 bases line up with TRBD2. The TCR was taken from an older woman in good health. In DNA, the CDR3 is TGCAGCGCCGGAGACAGGAGCGGGAGTAAGGAGCAGTACTTC. This encodes CSAGDRSGSKEQYF.